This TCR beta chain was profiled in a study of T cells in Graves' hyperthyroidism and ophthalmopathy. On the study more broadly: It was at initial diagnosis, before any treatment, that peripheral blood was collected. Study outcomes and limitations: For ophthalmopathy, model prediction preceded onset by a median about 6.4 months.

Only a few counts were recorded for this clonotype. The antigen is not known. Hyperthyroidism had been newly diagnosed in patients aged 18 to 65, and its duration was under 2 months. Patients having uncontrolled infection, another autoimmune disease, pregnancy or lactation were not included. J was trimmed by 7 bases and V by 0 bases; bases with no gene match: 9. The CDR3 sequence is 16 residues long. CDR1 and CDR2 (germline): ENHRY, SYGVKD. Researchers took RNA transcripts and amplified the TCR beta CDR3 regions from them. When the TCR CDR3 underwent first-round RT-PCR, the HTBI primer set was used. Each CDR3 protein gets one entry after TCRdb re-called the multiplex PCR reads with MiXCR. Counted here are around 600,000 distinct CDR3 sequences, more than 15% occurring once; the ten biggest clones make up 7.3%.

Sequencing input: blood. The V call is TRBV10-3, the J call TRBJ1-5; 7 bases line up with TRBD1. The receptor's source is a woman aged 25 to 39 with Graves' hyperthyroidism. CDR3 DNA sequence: TGTGCCATCAGTGAGTCGAGAGGGGGCACGGACCAGCCCCAGCATTTT. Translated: CAISESRGGTDQPQHF.